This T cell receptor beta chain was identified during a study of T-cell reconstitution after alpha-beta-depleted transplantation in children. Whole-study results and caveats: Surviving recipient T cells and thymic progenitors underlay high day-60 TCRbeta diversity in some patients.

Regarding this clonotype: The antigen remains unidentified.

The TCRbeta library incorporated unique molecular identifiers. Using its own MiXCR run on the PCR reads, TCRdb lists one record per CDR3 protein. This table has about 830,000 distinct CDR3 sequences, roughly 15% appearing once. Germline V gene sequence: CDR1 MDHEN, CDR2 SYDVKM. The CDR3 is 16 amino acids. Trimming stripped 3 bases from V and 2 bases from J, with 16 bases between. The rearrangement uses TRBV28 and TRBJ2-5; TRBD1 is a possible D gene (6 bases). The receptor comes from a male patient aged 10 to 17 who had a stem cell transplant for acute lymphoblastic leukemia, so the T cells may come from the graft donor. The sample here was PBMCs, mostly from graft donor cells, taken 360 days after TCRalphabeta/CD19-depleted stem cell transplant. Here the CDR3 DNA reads TGTGCCAGCAGTTTGGAGTTCGGGACACCACAAGAGACCCAGTACTTC. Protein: CASSLEFGTPQETQYF.